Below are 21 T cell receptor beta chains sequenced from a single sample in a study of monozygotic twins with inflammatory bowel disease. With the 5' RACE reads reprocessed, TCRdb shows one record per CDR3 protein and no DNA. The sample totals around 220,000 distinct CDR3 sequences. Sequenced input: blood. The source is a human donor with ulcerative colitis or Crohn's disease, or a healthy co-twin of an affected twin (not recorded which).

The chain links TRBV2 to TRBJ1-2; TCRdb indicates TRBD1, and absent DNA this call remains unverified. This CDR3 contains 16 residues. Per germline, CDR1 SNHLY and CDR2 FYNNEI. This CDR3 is CASSESGGFTNYGYTF.

The CDR3 here is CASRGPLPEAFF. The J gene is TRBJ1-1, the V gene TRBV6-2 or TRBV6-3. This CDR3 has 12 residues. Germline lookup yields CDR1 MNHEY and CDR2 SVGEGT.

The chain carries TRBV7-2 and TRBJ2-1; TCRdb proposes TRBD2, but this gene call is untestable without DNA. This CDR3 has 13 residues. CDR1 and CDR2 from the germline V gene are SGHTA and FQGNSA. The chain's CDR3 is CASSPGGLDEQFF.

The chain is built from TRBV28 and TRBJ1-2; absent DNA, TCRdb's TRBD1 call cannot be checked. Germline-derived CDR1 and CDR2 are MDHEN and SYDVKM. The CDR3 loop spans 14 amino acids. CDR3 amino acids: CASNPRQGQRGYTF.

The CDR3 sequence: CASSYPKRGLSYEQYF. V and J are TRBV6-5 and TRBJ2-7; TCRdb names TRBD1, which stays unverified in the absence of DNA. In germline, CDR1 is MNHEY, CDR2 SVGAGI. The CDR3 spans 16 residues.

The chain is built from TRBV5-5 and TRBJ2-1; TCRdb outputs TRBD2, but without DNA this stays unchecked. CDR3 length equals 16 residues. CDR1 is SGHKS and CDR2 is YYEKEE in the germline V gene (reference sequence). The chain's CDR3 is CASSPIRTSGSNEQFF.

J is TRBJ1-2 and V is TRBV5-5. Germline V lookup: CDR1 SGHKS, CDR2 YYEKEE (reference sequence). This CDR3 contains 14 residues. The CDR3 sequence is CASSLDPIVGGYTF.

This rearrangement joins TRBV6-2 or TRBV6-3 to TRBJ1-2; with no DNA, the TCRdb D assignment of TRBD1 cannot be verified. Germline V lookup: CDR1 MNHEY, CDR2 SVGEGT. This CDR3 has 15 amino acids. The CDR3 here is CASRPSGTELYGYTF.

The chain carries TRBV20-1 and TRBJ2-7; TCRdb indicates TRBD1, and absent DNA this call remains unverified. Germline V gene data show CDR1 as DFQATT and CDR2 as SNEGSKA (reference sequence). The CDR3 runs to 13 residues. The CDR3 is CSASYRAGYEQYF.

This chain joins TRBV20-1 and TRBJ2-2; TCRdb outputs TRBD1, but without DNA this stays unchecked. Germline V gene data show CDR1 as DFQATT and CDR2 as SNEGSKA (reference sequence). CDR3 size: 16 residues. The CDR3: CSARLTGTGVAGELFF.

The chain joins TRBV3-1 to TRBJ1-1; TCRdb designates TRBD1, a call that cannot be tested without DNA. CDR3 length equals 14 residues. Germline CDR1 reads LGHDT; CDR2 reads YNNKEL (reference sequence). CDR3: CASSQRTVGTEAFF. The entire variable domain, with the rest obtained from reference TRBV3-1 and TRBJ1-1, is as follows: DTAVSQTPKYLVTQMGNDKSIKCEQNLGHDTMYWYKQDSKKFLKIMFSYNNKELIINETVPNRFSPKSPDKAHLNLHINSLELGDSAVYFCASSQRTVGTEAFFGQGTRLTVV.

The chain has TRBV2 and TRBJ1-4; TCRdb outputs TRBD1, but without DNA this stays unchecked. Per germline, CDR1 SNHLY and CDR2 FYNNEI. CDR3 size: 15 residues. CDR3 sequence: CASSEGGVANEKLFF.

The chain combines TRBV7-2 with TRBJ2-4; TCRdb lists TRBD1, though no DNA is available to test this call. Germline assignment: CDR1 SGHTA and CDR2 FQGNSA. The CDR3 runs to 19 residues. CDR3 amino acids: CASSLAVSPVFPSGNIQYF.

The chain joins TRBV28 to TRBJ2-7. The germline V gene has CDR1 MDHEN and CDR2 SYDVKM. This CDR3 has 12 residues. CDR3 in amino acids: CASSSGQMRQYF.

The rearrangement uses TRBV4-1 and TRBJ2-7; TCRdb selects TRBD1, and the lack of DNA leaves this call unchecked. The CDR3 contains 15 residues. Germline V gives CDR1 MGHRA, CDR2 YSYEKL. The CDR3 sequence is CASSQGDSSFYEQYF.

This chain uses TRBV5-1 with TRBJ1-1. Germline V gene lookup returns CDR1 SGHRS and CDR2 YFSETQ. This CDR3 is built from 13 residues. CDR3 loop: CASREFAGTEAFF. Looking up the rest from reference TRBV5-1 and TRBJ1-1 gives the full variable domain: KAGVTQTPRYLIKTRGQQVTLSCSPISGHRSVSWYQQTPGQGLQFLFEYFSETQRNKGNFPGRFSGRQFSNSRSEMNVSTLELGDSALYLCASREFAGTEAFFGQGTRLTVV.

CDR3: CASSSHRNYGYTF. V gene TRBV28 combines with J gene TRBJ1-2; TCRdb reports TRBD1, a call that lacks DNA to check it against. Germline lookup yields CDR1 MDHEN and CDR2 SYDVKM. This CDR3 is built from 13 residues.

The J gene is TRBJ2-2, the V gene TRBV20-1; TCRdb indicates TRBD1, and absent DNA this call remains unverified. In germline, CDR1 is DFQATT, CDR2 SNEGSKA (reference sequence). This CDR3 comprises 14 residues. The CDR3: CSAQPDSYTGELFF.

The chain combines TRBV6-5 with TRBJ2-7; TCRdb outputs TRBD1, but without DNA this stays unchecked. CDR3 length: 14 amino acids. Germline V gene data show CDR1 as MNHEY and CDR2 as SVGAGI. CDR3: CASSYTTGTYEQYF.

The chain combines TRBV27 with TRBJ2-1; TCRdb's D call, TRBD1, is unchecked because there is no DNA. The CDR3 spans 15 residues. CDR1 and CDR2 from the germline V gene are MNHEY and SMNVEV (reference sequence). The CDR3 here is CASSLLDRLDNEQFF.

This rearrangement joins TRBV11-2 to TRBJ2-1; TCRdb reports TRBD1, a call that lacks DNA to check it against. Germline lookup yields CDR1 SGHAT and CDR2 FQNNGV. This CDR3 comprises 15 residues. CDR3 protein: CASSHKGTGANEQFF.